This entry concerns a single T cell receptor beta chain. For each subset, genomic DNA was distributed in equal portions over several immunoSEQ plates. Repertoires were generated with immunoSEQ multiplex PCR, while TCRdb's copy carries only in-frame clones and drops some. Seen here are 600,000 to 750,000 clones, roughly 70% observed once, and the top ten hold under 2%. This sample is drawn from a study of shared clonotypes between healthy human individuals. The ends were cut back, 10 bases at V and 7 bases at J, with 26 bases in the middle. Germline assignment: CDR1 LNHDA and CDR2 SQIVND (reference sequence). There are 15 residues in the CDR3.

The receptor comes from a woman in her 30s in good health. The J gene is TRBJ2-7, the V gene TRBV19; D tentatively fits TRBD1 or TRBD2 (5 bases each). Sequenced material: memory CD4+ T cells sorted from blood. Specified subset: CD45RA-negative fraction. The DNA of the CDR3 is TGTGCCACCGGATCTGGGGAACTGAGGGGTGGAGAGCAGTACTTC. It encodes CATGSGELRGGEQYF.